This T cell receptor beta chain was documented in a study of OX40 agonist ivuxolimab in advanced cancers. General study points: Blood T cells, both CD4+ and CD8+, expanded clonally by week 6 at 0.1 to 3.0 mg/kg.

As regards this clone: Its antigen is unknown.

The method was immunoSEQ multiplex PCR; TCRdb's version includes in-frame clones alone and lacks a portion of them. Of approximately 89,000 clones in the sample, around 90% were seen once. Here the sequenced sample was CD4+ or CD8+ T cells sorted from blood, taken in a trial of the OX40 agonist ivuxolimab. This clonotype was sampled from an adult with an advanced solid tumor such as melanoma, head and neck, liver or kidney cancer.

The CDR3 DNA sequence: TGTGCCAGCTCACCAACCCCAGGGGTTAATCAGCCCCAGCATTTT. This encodes CASSPTPGVNQPQHF. The V gene is TRBV18, the J gene TRBJ1-5; TRBD1 might be the D (6 bases). The germline V gene has CDR1 KGHSH and CDR2 LQKENI. V was trimmed by 2 bases and J by 4 bases, leaving 12 bases between them. CDR3 size: 15 residues.